These 6 T cell receptor beta chains originate from one sample sequenced in a study of blood T cell repertoires in COVID-19. Profiling relied on immunoSEQ multiplex PCR, and the TCRdb table lists in-frame clones only, not all of them. The table includes around 70,000 clones, 80% to 90% detected once. The sequenced material came from peripheral blood. The source of these receptors is a man aged 80 or over with acute or convalescent COVID-19.

V and J are TRBV6-1 and TRBJ1-2, with 7 nucleotides matching TRBD1. The V and J ends lost 1 base and 4 bases, in that order; junction bases with no gene match: 9. The germline V gene encodes CDR1 MNHNS and CDR2 SASEGT. CDR3 length equals 16 residues. Here the CDR3 DNA reads TGTGCCAGCAGTGAAGTAGGGGGCCTCGGCAGCTATGGCTACACCTTC. Translating it yields CASSEVGGLGSYGYTF.

This chain links TRBV4-1 with TRBJ1-2, with TRBD1 matching 7 bases. Germline V gene lookup returns CDR1 MGHRA and CDR2 YSYEKL. The trim removed 0 bases at V and 0 bases at J, leaving 4 bases unmatched. The CDR3 is made up of 16 amino acids. For the CDR3, the DNA is TGCGCCAGCAGCCAAGATCCAGGGGGATCTAACTATGGCTACACCTTC. Its protein is CASSQDPGGSNYGYTF.

The chain couples TRBV19 to TRBJ1-1; D remains ambiguous. Germline CDR1 reads LNHDA; CDR2 reads SQIVND (reference sequence). This CDR3 has 13 residues. V shed 8 bases and J shed 2 bases, with 12 bases lying between them. The CDR3 DNA reads as TGTGCCAGTTCCCCCTACTTCAACACTGAAGCTTTCTTT. It encodes CASSPYFNTEAFF.

The rearrangement joins TRBV5-4 to TRBJ2-3; 7 positions agree with TRBD2. The CDR3 length is 15 residues. From germline, CDR1 is SGHNT and CDR2 YYREEE (reference sequence). V lost 4 bases, J lost 2 bases, and 7 bases stayed unmatched. The CDR3 loop reads CASSQRAGFTDTQYF. CDR3 in DNA: TGTGCCAGCAGCCAAAGAGCGGGGTTCACAGATACGCAGTATTTT. Drawing the rest from reference TRBV5-4 and TRBJ2-3, the complete variable domain is ETGVTQSPTHLIKTRGQQVTLRCSSQSGHNTVSWYQQALGQGPQFIFQYYREEENGRGNFPPRFSGLQFPNYSSELNVNALELDDSALYLCASSQRAGFTDTQYFGPGTRLTVL.

The rearrangement uses TRBV7-9 and TRBJ2-3, with D maybe TRBD2 (6 bases). This CDR3 spans 14 amino acids. V lost 2 bases and J 3 bases, leaving 9 bases between the germline ends. Per germline, CDR1 SEHNR and CDR2 FQNEAQ (reference sequence). The CDR3 DNA is TGTGCCAGCAGCTTATCGGCGGGAACAGATACGCAGTATTTT. Its protein product is CASSLSAGTDTQYF.

The chain joins TRBV18 to TRBJ1-3; D might be TRBD1 (6 bases). Germline CDR1 reads KGHSH; CDR2 reads LQKENI. The length of the CDR3 is 15 residues. Trimming took off 3 bases at V and 0 bases at J, with 9 bases between the two ends. CDR3 sequence (DNA): TGTGCCAGCTCACCGGGACAATCCTCTGGAAACACCATATATTTT. Its protein is CASSPGQSSGNTIYF.